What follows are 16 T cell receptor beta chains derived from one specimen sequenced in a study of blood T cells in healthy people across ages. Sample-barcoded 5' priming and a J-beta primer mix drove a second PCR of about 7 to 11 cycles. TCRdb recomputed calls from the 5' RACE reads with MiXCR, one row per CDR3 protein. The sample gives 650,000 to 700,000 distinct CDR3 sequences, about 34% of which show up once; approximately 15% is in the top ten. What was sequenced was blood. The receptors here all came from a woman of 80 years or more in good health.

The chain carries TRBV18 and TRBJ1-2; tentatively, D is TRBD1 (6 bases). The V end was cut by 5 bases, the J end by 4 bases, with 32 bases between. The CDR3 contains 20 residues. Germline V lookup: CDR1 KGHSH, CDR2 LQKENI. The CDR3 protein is CASSSKVETGGFTPSYGYTF. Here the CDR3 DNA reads TGTGCCAGCTCATCCAAGGTCGAGACAGGAGGCTTCACACCAAGCTATGGCTACACCTTC.

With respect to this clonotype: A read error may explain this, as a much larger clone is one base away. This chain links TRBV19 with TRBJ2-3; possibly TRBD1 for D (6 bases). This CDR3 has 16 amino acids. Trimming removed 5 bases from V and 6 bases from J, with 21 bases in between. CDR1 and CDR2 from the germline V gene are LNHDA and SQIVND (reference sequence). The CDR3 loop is CASSLTTPGVRDTQYF. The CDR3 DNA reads TGTGCCAGTAGTCTTACCACTCCAGGGGTTCGGGATACGCAGTATTTT.

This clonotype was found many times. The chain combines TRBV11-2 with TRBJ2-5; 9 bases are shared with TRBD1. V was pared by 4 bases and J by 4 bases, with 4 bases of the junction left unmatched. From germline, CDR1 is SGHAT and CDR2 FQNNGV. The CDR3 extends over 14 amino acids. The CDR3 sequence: CASSWRQGGETQYF. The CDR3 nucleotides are TGTGCCAGCAGCTGGAGACAGGGGGGAGAGACCCAGTACTTC.

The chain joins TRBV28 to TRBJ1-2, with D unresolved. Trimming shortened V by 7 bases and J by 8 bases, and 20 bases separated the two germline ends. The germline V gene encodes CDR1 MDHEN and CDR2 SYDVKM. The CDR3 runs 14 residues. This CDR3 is CASTTVGRRRGYTF. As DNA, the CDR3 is TGTGCCAGCACAACAGTCGGCCGACGGAGGGGCTACACCTTC.

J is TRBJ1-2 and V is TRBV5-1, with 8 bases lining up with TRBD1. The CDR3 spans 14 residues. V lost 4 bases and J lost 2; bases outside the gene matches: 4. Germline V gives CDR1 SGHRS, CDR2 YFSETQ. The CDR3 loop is CASSITGGNYGYTF. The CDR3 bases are TGCGCCAGCAGCATTACAGGGGGGAACTATGGCTACACCTTC.

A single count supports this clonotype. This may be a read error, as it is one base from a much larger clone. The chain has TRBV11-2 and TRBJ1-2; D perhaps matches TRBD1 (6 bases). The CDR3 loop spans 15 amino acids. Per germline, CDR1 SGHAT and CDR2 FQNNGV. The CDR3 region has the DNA TGTGCCGGCAGCTCGTCCGGGGGGCGCAGTGGTGGCTACACCTTC. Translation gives CAGSSSGGRSGGYTF.

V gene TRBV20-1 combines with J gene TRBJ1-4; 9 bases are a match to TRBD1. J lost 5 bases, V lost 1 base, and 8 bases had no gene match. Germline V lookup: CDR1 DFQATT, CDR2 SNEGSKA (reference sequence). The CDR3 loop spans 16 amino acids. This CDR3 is CSARGTPGTGNEKLFF. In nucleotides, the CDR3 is TGCAGTGCTAGAGGGACCCCCGGGACAGGGAATGAAAAACTGTTTTTT.

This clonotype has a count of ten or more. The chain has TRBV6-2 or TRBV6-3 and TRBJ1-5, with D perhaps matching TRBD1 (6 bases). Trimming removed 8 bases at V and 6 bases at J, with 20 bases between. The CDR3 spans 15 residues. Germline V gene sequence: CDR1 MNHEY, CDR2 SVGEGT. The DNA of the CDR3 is TGTGCCAGCCGCGAGGCAGGGGACATGGGTCAGCCCCAGCATTTT. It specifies CASREAGDMGQPQHF.

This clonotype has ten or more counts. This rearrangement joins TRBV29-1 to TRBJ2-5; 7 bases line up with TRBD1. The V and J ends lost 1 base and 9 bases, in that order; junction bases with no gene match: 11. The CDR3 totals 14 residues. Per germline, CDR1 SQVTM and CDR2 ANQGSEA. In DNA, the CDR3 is TGCAGCGTTGAAGTAGGGGACAGTCAAGGGGCCCAGTACTTC. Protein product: CSVEVGDSQGAQYF. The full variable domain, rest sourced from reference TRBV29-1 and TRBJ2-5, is SAVISQKPSRDICQRGTSLTIQCQVDSQVTMMFWYRQQPGQSLTLIATANQGSEATYESGFVIDKFPISRPNLTFSTLTVSNMSPEDSSIYLCSVEVGDSQGAQYFGPGTRLLVL.

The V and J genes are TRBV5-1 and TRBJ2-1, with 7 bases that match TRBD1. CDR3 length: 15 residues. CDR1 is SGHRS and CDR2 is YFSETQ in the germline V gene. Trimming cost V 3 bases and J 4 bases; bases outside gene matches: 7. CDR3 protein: CASSSSGQLYNEQFF. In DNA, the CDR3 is TGCGCCAGCAGCTCCTCGGGACAGCTATACAATGAGCAGTTCTTC.

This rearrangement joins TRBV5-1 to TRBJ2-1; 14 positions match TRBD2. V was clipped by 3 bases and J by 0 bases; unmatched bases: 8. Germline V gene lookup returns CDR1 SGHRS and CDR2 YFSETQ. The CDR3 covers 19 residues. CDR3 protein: CASSSGLAGGTISYNEQFF. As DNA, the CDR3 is TGCGCCAGCAGCTCTGGACTAGCGGGGGGAACTATCTCCTACAATGAGCAGTTCTTC.

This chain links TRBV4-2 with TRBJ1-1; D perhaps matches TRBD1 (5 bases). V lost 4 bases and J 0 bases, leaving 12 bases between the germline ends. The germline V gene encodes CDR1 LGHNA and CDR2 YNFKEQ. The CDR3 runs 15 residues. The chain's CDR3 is CASSPNRQLNTEAFF. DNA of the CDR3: TGTGCCAGCAGCCCAAACAGACAGTTGAACACTGAAGCTTTCTTT.

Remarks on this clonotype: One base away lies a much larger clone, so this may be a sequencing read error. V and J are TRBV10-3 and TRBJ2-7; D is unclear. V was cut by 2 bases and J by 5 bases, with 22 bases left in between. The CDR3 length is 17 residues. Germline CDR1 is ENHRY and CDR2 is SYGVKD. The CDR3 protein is CAISESGEDALHDEQYF. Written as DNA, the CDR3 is TGTGCCATCAGTGAGAGTGGGGAAGACGCCCTTCACGACGAGCAGTACTTC.

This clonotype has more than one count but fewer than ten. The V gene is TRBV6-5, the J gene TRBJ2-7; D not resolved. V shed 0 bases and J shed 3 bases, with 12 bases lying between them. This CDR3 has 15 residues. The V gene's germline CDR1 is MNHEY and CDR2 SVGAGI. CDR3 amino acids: CASSYSAQGHYEQYF. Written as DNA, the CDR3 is TGTGCCAGCAGTTACTCGGCACAAGGGCACTACGAGCAGTACTTC.

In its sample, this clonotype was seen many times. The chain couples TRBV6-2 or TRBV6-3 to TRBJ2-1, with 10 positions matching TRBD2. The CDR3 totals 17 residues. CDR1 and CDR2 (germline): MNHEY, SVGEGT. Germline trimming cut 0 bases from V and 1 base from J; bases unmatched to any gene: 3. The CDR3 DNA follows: TGTGCCAGCAGTTACTCGCCTAGCGGGGGTTCCTACAATGAGCAGTTCTTC. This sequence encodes CASSYSPSGGSYNEQFF.

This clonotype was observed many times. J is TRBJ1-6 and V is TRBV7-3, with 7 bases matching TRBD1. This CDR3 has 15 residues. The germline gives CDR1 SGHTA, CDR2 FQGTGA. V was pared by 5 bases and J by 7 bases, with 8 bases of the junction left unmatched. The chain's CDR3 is CASSRGGTANSPLHF. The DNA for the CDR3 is TGTGCCAGCAGCAGAGGCGGGACAGCGAATTCACCCCTCCACTTT. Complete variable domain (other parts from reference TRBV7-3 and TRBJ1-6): GAGVSQTPSNKVTEKGKYVELRCDPISGHTALYWYRQSLGQGPEFLIYFQGTGAADDSGLPNDRFFAVRPEGSVSTLKIQRTERGDSAVYLCASSRGGTANSPLHFGNGTRLTVT.